Listed here are 5 T cell receptor beta chains from one sample, sequenced in a study of blood T cell repertoires in COVID-19 (dated by TCRdb to 2020 to 2022). The method behind the library was the immunoSEQ multiplex PCR assay. The table was pulled from immuneACCESS by TCRdb, which kept in-frame rearrangements only. Such tables lose some clones; where checked, under half of the loss comes from unresolved V genes, and the rest has no known cause. The sample yields 100,000 to 120,000 clones; 75% to 80% were counted once. The top ten hold 16% of the sample. Sequencing used peripheral blood. These receptors were collected from a woman at least 80 years old with active or convalescent COVID-19.

As regards this clone: This sample also contains other DNA sequences that code for the same CDR3. CDR3 sequence (DNA): TGTGCCAGCAGTTTATTCGGGAACACTGAAGCTTTCTTT. It codes for CASSLFGNTEAFF. This chain connects TRBV12-3 or TRBV12-4 to TRBJ1-1; no firm D call. The V end was cut by 2 bases, the J end by 1 base, with 5 bases between. The CDR3 sequence is 13 residues long.

The CDR3 is CASSRTGDTEAFF. CDR3 coding DNA: TGTGCCAGTAGCAGGACAGGAGACACTGAAGCTTTCTTT. The chain links TRBV19 to TRBJ1-1, with 7 positions matching TRBD1. The CDR3 has 13 amino acids. Germline-derived CDR1 and CDR2 are LNHDA and SQIVND (reference sequence). V trimming: 6 bases; J trimming: 3 bases; junction bases outside the gene matches: 4.

The CDR3 nucleotides read TGTGCCAGCAGCCTTTCACAGGCCAATCAGCCCCAGCATTTT. It is translated as CASSLSQANQPQHF. The V and J genes are TRBV6-5 and TRBJ1-5, with a tentative D call TRBD1 (5 bases). V dropped 6 bases and J dropped 3 bases, with 12 bases sitting between them. This CDR3 is 14 amino acids long. Germline V lookup: CDR1 MNHEY, CDR2 SVGAGI.

This rearrangement joins TRBV9 to TRBJ1-5, with 11 positions matching TRBD1. There are 19 residues in the CDR3. V shed 0 bases, J shed 3 bases, and the junction held 11 bases outside the gene matches. Germline V gives CDR1 SGDLS, CDR2 YYNGEE. The CDR3 DNA follows: TGTGCCAGCAGCGTAGATTTTCGAGGGGACAGGGGGTACAATCAGCCCCAGCATTTT. Translation gives CASSVDFRGDRGYNQPQHF.

Concerning this clone itself: At one of its ends the junction is not consistent with the germline gene, which may arise from a read error. The genes are TRBV6-4 and TRBJ2-1, with 9 bases matching TRBD2. CDR3 length equals 13 residues. From germline, CDR1 is MRHNA and CDR2 SNTAGT. The CDR3 reads CATPGLASHEQFF. For the CDR3, the DNA is TGCGCGACACCGGGACTAGCTTCTCATGAGCAGTTCTTC.